This T cell receptor (beta chain) was retrieved from a study of immune evolution from preneoplasia to lung adenocarcinoma. Overall study findings and caveats: Later-stage lesions appeared to have more T cells, more diversity, less clonality. From normal lung to invasive adenocarcinoma, top clone frequencies appeared to decrease.

With 1 base clipped from V and 7 bases from J, the junction kept 9 bases outside the gene matches. CDR1 LGHNT and CDR2 FRNRAP come from the germline V gene. The CDR3 length is 15 residues. Remarks on this clone: The antigen is unknown.

Assay used: immunoSEQ multiplex PCR; TCRdb lists only in-frame clones, some missing. Of 7,500 or so clones in the sample, roughly four fifths were seen once. Resections took place in Japan or China from about 2014 to 2018. The sequencing sample was made of FFPE atypical adenomatous hyperplasia tissue from the lung. Regarding subset: atypical adenomatous hyperplasia (AAH), lung preneoplasia. This sequence originates from an older donor with lung adenocarcinoma. Some clones in this sample may be carry-over from other donors' samples. The chain is built from TRBV12-5 and TRBJ2-5; the match to TRBD2 covers 7 bases. The CDR3 sequence: CASGLEGRAIVTQYF. In nucleotides, the CDR3 is TGTGCTAGTGGTTTGGAGGGGAGGGCCATTGTGACCCAGTACTTC.